The 24 T cell receptor beta chains in this list originate from one sample, sequenced in a study of T cell responses to AZD1222 COVID-19 vaccine. Profiled with immunoSEQ multiplex PCR; TCRdb holds only in-frame clones, not every one. This table holds about 140,000 clones, 85% to 90% found once. Material: peripheral blood, obtained 28 days after the second AZD1222 dose. These TCRs come from an adult who received the AZD1222 COVID-19 vaccine.

The chain is built from TRBV6-1 and TRBJ1-1; unclear D gene. The CDR3 runs 13 residues. CDR1 and CDR2 (germline): MNHNS, SASEGT. The V end lost 3 bases, the J end lost 4 bases, and 9 bases lay between the germline ends. The CDR3 loop is CASSDQAITEAFF. As DNA, the CDR3 is TGTGCCAGCAGTGATCAGGCCATCACTGAAGCTTTCTTT.

This rearrangement joins TRBV2 to TRBJ2-7; the match to TRBD2 covers 10 bases. CDR3 length: 15 amino acids. V lost 7 bases to trimming and J lost 4 bases; unmatched junction nucleotides: 10. Germline V gene lookup returns CDR1 SNHLY and CDR2 FYNNEI. CDR3 amino acids: CASKLASGSMYEQYF. CDR3 nucleotide sequence: TGTGCCAGCAAGTTGGCTAGCGGGAGTATGTACGAGCAGTACTTC.

Only one count was recorded for this clone. CDR3 protein: CASSITPNYGYTF. CDR3 DNA sequence: TGTGCCAGCAGCATAACACCTAACTATGGCTACACCTTC. This chain connects TRBV9 to TRBJ1-2; D not certain. Germline V gene lookup returns CDR1 SGDLS and CDR2 YYNGEE. V lost 4 bases, J lost 0 bases, and 7 bases lay in between. The CDR3 sequence is 13 residues long.

This rearrangement joins TRBV12-5 to TRBJ2-1; D gene uncertain. Trimming took off 0 bases at V and 8 bases at J, with 11 bases between the two ends. Germline V lookup: CDR1 LGHNT, CDR2 FRNRAP. The CDR3 is 14 residues long. The CDR3 is CASGLVLRPHEQFF. CDR3 in DNA: TGTGCTAGTGGTTTGGTACTGCGCCCCCATGAGCAGTTCTTC.

The CDR3 DNA sequence: TGTGCCAGTAACCGGGACAGGGGAAACACCATATATTTT. Translating it yields CASNRDRGNTIYF. This chain joins TRBV19 and TRBJ1-3, with 8 nucleotides matching TRBD1. CDR3 length: 13 amino acids. The J segment lost 4 bases and the V segment lost 7 bases, leaving 3 bases of the junction unmatched. Germline V gene lookup returns CDR1 LNHDA and CDR2 SQIVND (reference sequence).

CDR3 sequence: CASRDSPYNEQFF. The CDR3 nucleotides are TGTGCCAGCAGGGACAGCCCTTACAATGAGCAGTTCTTC. The chain joins TRBV14 to TRBJ2-1; tentatively, D is TRBD1 (6 bases). The length of the CDR3 is 13 residues. CDR1 is SGHDN, CDR2 FVKESK, per germline. Trimming cost V 6 bases and J 4 bases, with 10 bases left between them.

V gene TRBV27 combines with J gene TRBJ2-3; D is uncertain. The CDR3 length is 13 residues. V lost 4 bases and J 7 bases, leaving 12 bases between the germline ends. CDR1 is MNHEY, CDR2 SMNVEV, per germline (reference sequence). CDR3 sequence reads: CASSSVPSNTQYF. The CDR3 DNA reads TGTGCCAGCAGTTCCGTCCCCTCAAATACGCAGTATTTT.

The chain has TRBV11-3 and TRBJ2-1; D not certain. This CDR3 is 15 amino acids long. CDR1 and CDR2 from the germline V gene are SGHNT and YENEEA. The germline V and J ends were trimmed by 2 bases and 4 bases, with 12 bases remaining between them. CDR3 protein: CASSLRGAEYNEQFF. The DNA for the CDR3 is TGTGCCAGCAGCTTACGCGGCGCTGAATACAATGAGCAGTTCTTC. The variable domain in full, completed from reference TRBV11-3 and TRBJ2-1, reads EAGVVQSPRYKIIEKKQPVAFWCNPISGHNTLYWYLQNLGQGPELLIRYENEEAVDDSQLPKDRFSAERLKGVDSTLKIQPAELGDSAVYLCASSLRGAEYNEQFFGPGTRLTVL.

The chain employs TRBV3-1 (or the pseudogene TRBV3-2) and TRBJ2-6; D is tentatively TRBD1 or TRBD2 (5 bases each). Germline lookup yields CDR1 LGHDT and CDR2 YNNKEL (reference sequence). The CDR3 has 15 amino acids. Trimming took off 2 bases at V and 4 bases at J, with 9 bases between the two ends. The CDR3 region has the DNA TGTGCCAGCAGCCAATGGGGGATCGGGGCCAACGTCCTGACTTTC. This gives the protein CASSQWGIGANVLTF.

This sequence joins TRBV6-5 and TRBJ2-1, with D possibly matching TRBD2 (6 bases). This CDR3 comprises 13 residues. Per germline, CDR1 MNHEY and CDR2 SVGAGI. V was trimmed by 1 base and J by 9 bases, leaving 10 bases between them. CDR3 DNA: TGTGCCAGCAGTTACTTCGCCGGGGGTGAGCAGTTCTTC. This codes for CASSYFAGGEQFF.

The chain couples TRBV10-3 to TRBJ2-3; D might be TRBD2 (5 bases). This CDR3 region has 13 residues. Deletions cut 11 bases from V and 0 bases from J, with 12 bases between. The germline V gene encodes CDR1 ENHRY and CDR2 SYGVKD. In DNA, the CDR3 is TGTGCCGCCTACAGCGGTAGCACAGATACGCAGTATTTT. Protein: CAAYSGSTDTQYF.

This rearrangement joins TRBV6-6 to TRBJ2-7; D perhaps matches TRBD1 (6 bases). Trimming left V 4 bases short and J 5 bases short, with 18 bases between. Germline CDR1 and CDR2: MNHNY and SVGAGI (reference sequence). The CDR3 is 15 amino acids. CDR3 loop: CASSSYDRRKNEQYF. The CDR3 coding sequence is TGTGCCAGCAGTTCATATGACAGGAGAAAGAACGAGCAGTACTTC.

The gene calls are TRBV28 and TRBJ1-4, with no clear D. CDR1 is MDHEN, CDR2 SYDVKM, per germline. The CDR3 spans 15 residues. Deletions cut 6 bases from V and 2 bases from J, with 13 bases between. The CDR3 reads CASRSRKGTNEKLFF. In DNA, the CDR3 is TGTGCCAGCAGAAGCCGGAAAGGGACTAATGAAAAACTGTTTTTT.

The chain employs TRBV3-1 (or the pseudogene TRBV3-2) and TRBJ2-1; the match to TRBD2 covers 15 bases. This CDR3 is 21 amino acids long. V was pared by 4 bases and J by 0 bases, with 13 bases of the junction left unmatched. Germline-derived CDR1 and CDR2 are LGHDT and YNNKEL (reference sequence). CDR3 region: CASSPHTGLAGGSSSYNEQFF. For the CDR3, the DNA is TGTGCCAGCAGCCCGCACACTGGACTAGCGGGAGGGTCGAGCTCCTACAATGAGCAGTTCTTC.

This clone was detected once. V is TRBV5-1 and J is TRBJ1-4; TRBD1 is a possible D gene (5 bases). Per the germline V gene, CDR1 is SGHRS and CDR2 is YFSETQ. This CDR3 region has 15 residues. The V gene lost 0 bases and the J gene lost 7 bases, with 13 bases spanning the gap. In DNA, the CDR3 is TGCGCCAGCAGCTTGGAAGGGGCAGGAGCTGAAAAACTGTTTTTT. Translating it yields CASSLEGAGAEKLFF.

The chain is built from TRBV6-6 and TRBJ2-7; D perhaps matches TRBD1 (9 bases). CDR3 length equals 15 residues. The ends were cut back, 6 bases at V and 8 bases at J, with 23 bases in the middle. CDR1 is MNHNY, CDR2 SVGAGI, per germline (reference sequence). DNA for the CDR3: TGTGCCAGCAGCCGCGGGGGGACAGGGATCGCCAAGCAGTACTTC. Encoded protein: CASSRGGTGIAKQYF.

The CDR3 nucleotides read TGTGCCAGTAGGAAAATCGGGGAATATAGCAATCAGCCCCAGCATTTT. Translation: CASRKIGEYSNQPQHF. The chain couples TRBV19 to TRBJ1-5; D remains unclear. The CDR3 length is 16 residues. The V gene's germline CDR1 is LNHDA and CDR2 SQIVND (reference sequence). Trimming took 6 bases from V and 0 from J, leaving 15 bases between them.

The V gene is TRBV24-1, the J gene TRBJ2-3; D is possibly TRBD1 or TRBD2 (5 bases each). CDR3 length equals 16 residues. Per the germline V gene, CDR1 is KGHDR and CDR2 is SFDVKD. Trimming removed 3 bases at V and 6 bases at J, with 18 bases between. CDR3 sequence (DNA): TGTGCCACCAGTGATGCGCCGGGACCCAGTACCGATACGCAGTATTTT. Translating gives CATSDAPGPSTDTQYF.

CDR3 DNA: TGTGCCAGCAGCCAGTCGGACAGAGTCTACGAGCAGTACTTC. Translating gives CASSQSDRVYEQYF. The gene calls are TRBV3-1 (or the pseudogene TRBV3-2) and TRBJ2-7; TRBD1 might be the D (6 bases). V was pared by 3 bases and J by 3 bases, with 12 bases between. This CDR3 has 14 amino acids. The germline gives CDR1 LGHDT, CDR2 YNNKEL (reference sequence).

A single count supports this clone. The chain carries TRBV5-1 and TRBJ1-1, with unresolved D. The CDR3 extends over 15 amino acids. Germline-derived CDR1 and CDR2 are SGHRS and YFSETQ. Trimming removed 0 bases at V and 5 bases at J, with 14 bases between. CDR3 loop: CASSLEPGSRTEAFF. The CDR3 coding sequence is TGCGCCAGCAGCTTGGAGCCGGGTTCGAGAACTGAAGCTTTCTTT. The variable domain in full, completed from reference TRBV5-1 and TRBJ1-1, reads KAGVTQTPRYLIKTRGQQVTLSCSPISGHRSVSWYQQTPGQGLQFLFEYFSETQRNKGNFPGRFSGRQFSNSRSEMNVSTLELGDSALYLCASSLEPGSRTEAFFGQGTRLTVV.

The gene calls are TRBV5-4 and TRBJ2-3; D is undetermined. The CDR3 loop spans 14 amino acids. V lost 0 bases and J lost 5, with 10 bases in between. CDR1 and CDR2 from the germline V gene are SGHNT and YYREEE (reference sequence). Here the CDR3 reads CASSLERIVDTQYF. DNA for the CDR3: TGTGCCAGCAGCTTGGAAAGAATCGTAGATACGCAGTATTTT. The variable domain in full, completed from reference TRBV5-4 and TRBJ2-3, reads ETGVTQSPTHLIKTRGQQVTLRCSSQSGHNTVSWYQQALGQGPQFIFQYYREEENGRGNFPPRFSGLQFPNYSSELNVNALELDDSALYLCASSLERIVDTQYFGPGTRLTVL.

This clone was seen just once. J is TRBJ2-7 and V is TRBV9; no firm D call. This CDR3 has 13 residues. CDR1 and CDR2 (germline): SGDLS, YYNGEE. Between the trimmed V and J ends, which lost 0 bases and 10 bases, there was a span of 14 bases. The CDR3 DNA reads as TGTGCCAGCAGCGTAGAATTTATGAGTGACCAGTACTTC. It is translated as CASSVEFMSDQYF.

The rearrangement links TRBV5-6 to TRBJ1-2; 7 bases fit TRBD1. V lost 4 bases and J lost 5; bases outside the gene matches: 5. Germline CDR1 reads SGHDT; CDR2 reads YYEEEE. This CDR3 comprises 13 residues. CDR3 bases: TGTGCCAGCAGCCGGCAGGGGGTTTATGGCTACACCTTC. The encoded protein is CASSRQGVYGYTF.

The chain recombines TRBV6-5 with TRBJ2-3, with 7 bases fitting TRBD2. The CDR3 is 12 amino acids. The trim removed 5 bases at V and 8 bases at J, leaving 4 bases unmatched. Germline lookup yields CDR1 MNHEY and CDR2 SVGAGI. The CDR3 nucleotides are TGTGCCAGCAGTCCGACTAGCAGTACGCAGTATTTT. This sequence encodes CASSPTSSTQYF.